The clone carrying this T cell receptor beta chain was observed a few times. As yet, its antigen is unknown. Documented time point: newly diagnosed GD, antithyroid drugs for less than 3 months. Extracted RNA from PBMCs served as the source of the TCR library. Per germline, CDR1 SGHVS and CDR2 FNYEAQ. With 5 bases clipped from V and 4 bases from J, the junction kept 8 bases outside the gene matches. This CDR3 region has 14 residues. Arm-PCR of CDR3 regions with iRepertoire HTBI primers generated TCR beta libraries. TCRdb ran MiXCR on the multiplex PCR reads and lists one entry per CDR3 protein. Of approximately 470,000 distinct CDR3 sequences listed, 15% to 20% were seen once; the top ten hold 10% to 15%. The sample comes from a study of regulatory T cells in long-lasting Graves disease. Study findings and constraints: It was in persistent disease that TRBV28, TRBJ1-2 and TRBJ2-5 were favored.

This sample also appeared in a second study, on T cells in Graves' hyperthyroidism and ophthalmopathy. From that paper: Stable hyperthyroidism: no ophthalmopathy progression over 18 months of follow-up.

The chain employs TRBV7-6 and TRBJ2-7; TRBD2 aligns across 7 bases. The clonotype comes from a man aged 35 to 55 with Graves disease. This specimen was peripheral blood mononuclear cells (PBMCs), taken at new diagnosis, from a patient treated with antithyroid drugs. CDR3 sequence reads: CASSGAPAGYEQYF. CDR3 bases: TGTGCCAGCAGCGGCGCCCCAGCGGGATACGAGCAGTACTTC.